This T cell receptor (beta chain) derives from a study of T cell responses to AZD1222 COVID-19 vaccine. Findings and caveats of the study: Donors were chiefly white British, with a greater number of females, and clonal diversity was perhaps underestimated. Only after the peak T cell response were repertoires sampled.

Clones were sequenced by immunoSEQ multiplex PCR, and TCRdb holds only the in-frame ones, with some missing. The repertoire holds roughly 93,000 clones, with 75% to 90% as singletons. Concerning this clone: Antigen: not known.

The V gene lost 5 bases and the J gene lost 5 bases, with 15 bases spanning the gap. Germline V lookup: CDR1 SGHTA, CDR2 FQGTGA. This CDR3 comprises 14 residues. This chain connects TRBV7-3 to TRBJ2-5; D tentatively reads TRBD1 or TRBD2 (5 bases each). The sequence was obtained from an adult in good health. The sample here was peripheral blood, taken on day 0 of AZD1222 vaccination. The CDR3 DNA follows: TGTGCCAGCAGCCCGGACCCCGGGGCCGAGACCCAGTACTTC. Residues: CASSPDPGAETQYF.